This T cell receptor (beta chain) derives from a study of OX40 agonist ivuxolimab in advanced cancers. Whole-study context: Ivuxolimab doses were 0.01, 0.1, 0.3, 1.5, 3 or 10 mg/kg every 2 weeks. Cohort: about 80% men, mean age around 55, aged roughly 20 to 79. Patients in dose escalation had liver, melanoma, kidney or head and neck cancers.

Sequenced by immunoSEQ multiplex PCR; TCRdb stores in-frame clones only, minus some. The sample holds nearly 70,000 clones, around 83% seen once. From germline, CDR1 is SQVTM and CDR2 ANQGSEA. J gave up 2 bases and V 8 bases, and 5 bases lay outside the gene matches. The CDR3 totals 12 residues. This receptor was identified in an adult with an advanced solid tumor such as melanoma, head and neck, liver or kidney cancer. This sample comprised CD4+ or CD8+ T cells sorted from blood, obtained in a trial of the OX40 agonist ivuxolimab. The chain uses TRBV29-1 and TRBJ1-2, with 7 bases that match TRBD1. The DNA of the CDR3 is TGCAGCACCTCGGGACAGAACTATGGCTACACCTTC. This encodes CSTSGQNYGYTF. Drawing the rest from reference TRBV29-1 and TRBJ1-2, the complete variable domain is SAVISQKPSRDICQRGTSLTIQCQVDSQVTMMFWYRQQPGQSLTLIATANQGSEATYESGFVIDKFPISRPNLTFSTLTVSNMSPEDSSIYLCSTSGQNYGYTFGSGTRLTVV.